A single sample is the source of the 12 T cell receptor beta chains below, sequenced in a study of blood T cell repertoires in COVID-19. Method: immunoSEQ multiplex PCR; TCRdb's copy keeps in-frame clones and lacks some. The repertoire has 100,000 to 120,000 clones, 60% to 80% of them found once; the top ten carry roughly 16%. The specimen was peripheral blood. Receptors were obtained from a woman of 80 years or more with active or convalescent COVID-19.

This clone was found a few times. J is TRBJ1-4 and V is TRBV7-9; a weak D match, TRBD1 (5 bases). The CDR3 contains 15 residues. Trimming shortened V by 0 bases and J by 7 bases, and 12 bases separated the two germline ends. Germline V CDR1 and CDR2: SEHNR, FQNEAQ (reference sequence). In nucleotides, the CDR3 is TGTGCCAGCAGCTTAGCCCGGCGGGGCGTTGAAAAACTGTTTTTT. Encoded protein: CASSLARRGVEKLFF. Complete variable domain (other parts from reference TRBV7-9 and TRBJ1-4): DTGVSQNPRHKITKRGQNVTFRCDPISEHNRLYWYRQTLGQGPEFLTYFQNEAQLEKSRLLSDRFSAERPKGSFSTLEIQRTEQGDSAMYLCASSLARRGVEKLFFGSGTQLSVL.

This chain links TRBV7-3 with TRBJ1-2; TRBD1 agrees at 8 bases. V gave up 5 bases and J gave up 5 bases; unmatched junction bases: 10. Germline-derived CDR1 and CDR2 are SGHTA and FQGTGA. The CDR3 runs 15 residues. Here the CDR3 DNA reads TGTGCCAGCAGCCATACAGGGGGAAATTCGTATGGCTACACCTTC. Its translation is CASSHTGGNSYGYTF.

This chain links TRBV2 with TRBJ2-2, with D perhaps TRBD2 (5 bases). Germline CDR1 reads SNHLY; CDR2 reads FYNNEI. CDR3 size: 16 residues. V was pared by 5 bases and J by 1 base, with 14 bases between. As DNA, the CDR3 is TGTGCCAGCAGTCCCAGAGGGTTTGAGAACACCGGGGAGCTGTTTTTT. This sequence encodes CASSPRGFENTGELFF.

V usage is TRBV2 and J usage is TRBJ1-1; 10 bases are a match to TRBD1. Germline CDR1 is SNHLY and CDR2 is FYNNEI. The ends lost 5 bases at V and 1 base at J; junction bases unmatched: 4. The CDR3 contains 15 residues. CDR3 residues: CASSRDRGRNTEAFF. DNA of the CDR3: TGTGCCAGCAGTAGGGACAGGGGAAGGAACACTGAAGCTTTCTTT. Variable domain in full (rest from reference TRBV2 and TRBJ1-1): EPEVTQTPSHQVTQMGQEVILRCVPISNHLYFYWYRQILGQKVEFLVSFYNNEISEKSEIFDDQFSVERPDGSNFTLKIRSTKLEDSAMYFCASSRDRGRNTEAFFGQGTRLTVV.

The chain joins TRBV29-1 to TRBJ2-5, with D possibly being TRBD1 (6 bases). With 5 bases removed from V and 3 bases from J, the gap between germline ends came to 13 bases. Germline values: CDR1 SQVTM, CDR2 ANQGSEA. CDR3 length: 13 amino acids. CDR3 nucleotides: TGCAGCGTTTCTACTCAGGGGAAAGAGACCCAGTACTTC. This codes for CSVSTQGKETQYF.

This clone has only one observation. The chain carries TRBV6-5 and TRBJ1-5; 8 nucleotides line up with TRBD1. V shed 5 bases, J shed 6 bases, and the junction held 9 bases outside the gene matches. Per the germline V gene, CDR1 is MNHEY and CDR2 is SVGAGI. The CDR3 length is 15 residues. The CDR3: CASSMDRADRQPQHF. The CDR3 DNA follows: TGTGCCAGCAGTATGGACAGGGCTGACCGTCAGCCCCAGCATTTT.

The rearrangement uses TRBV9 and TRBJ2-1; 11 bases line up with TRBD2. Germline V gives CDR1 SGDLS, CDR2 YYNGEE. The CDR3 runs 14 residues. The ends lost 2 bases at V and 8 bases at J; junction bases unmatched: 3. The CDR3 spells CASSVIAGGDEQFF. CDR3 bases: TGTGCCAGCAGCGTTATAGCGGGAGGGGATGAGCAGTTCTTC. Supplemented by reference TRBV9 and TRBJ2-1, the full variable domain reads DSGVTQTPKHLITATGQRVTLRCSPRSGDLSVYWYQQSLDQGLQFLIQYYNGEERAKGNILERFSAQQFPDLHSELNLSSLELGDSALYFCASSVIAGGDEQFFGPGTRLTVL.

The chain employs TRBV7-3 and TRBJ2-3, with D perhaps matching TRBD2 (5 bases). The CDR3 is made up of 14 amino acids. Germline V lookup: CDR1 SGHTA, CDR2 FQGTGA. V lost 5 bases to trimming and J lost 6 bases, with 15 bases between them. This chain's CDR3 is CASSPELASDTQYF. DNA for the CDR3: TGTGCCAGCAGCCCCGAGCTAGCATCGGATACGCAGTATTTT.

The genes are TRBV11-2 and TRBJ2-7; D unclear. Trimming cost V 2 bases and J 9 bases, with 5 bases left between them. Germline CDR1 SGHAT, CDR2 FQNNGV. The CDR3 loop spans 10 amino acids. DNA for the CDR3: TGTGCCAGCAGCTTATCGGTGCAGTACTTC. As protein: CASSLSVQYF.

The chain couples TRBV28 to TRBJ2-1; 7 bases agree with TRBD2. Germline-derived CDR1 and CDR2 are MDHEN and SYDVKM. CDR3 size: 14 residues. Trimming removed 4 bases from V and 5 bases from J; junction bases left unmatched: 5. The CDR3 region is CASSSAGDNNEQFF. DNA of the CDR3: TGTGCCAGCAGTTCGGCGGGAGATAACAATGAGCAGTTCTTC. The full variable domain, with the rest looked up from reference TRBV28 and TRBJ2-1, is DVKVTQSSRYLVKRTGEKVFLECVQDMDHENMFWYRQDPGLGLRLIYFSYDVKMKEKGDIPEGYSVSREKKERFSLILESASTNQTSMYLCASSSAGDNNEQFFGPGTRLTVL.

CDR3: CASSLRREAGELFF. The DNA for the CDR3 is TGTGCCAGCAGCTTGAGGCGGGAGGCCGGGGAGCTGTTTTTT. The V gene is TRBV7-9, the J gene TRBJ2-2, with 8 bases fitting TRBD2. V shed 3 bases, J shed 6 bases, and the junction held 3 bases outside the gene matches. The CDR3 runs 14 residues. From germline, CDR1 is SEHNR and CDR2 FQNEAQ (reference sequence).

The CDR3 coding sequence is TGTGCCAGCAGTGATGCGGGAGGGGGAGAGACCCAGTACTTC. Translating gives CASSDAGGGETQYF. The V and J genes are TRBV2 and TRBJ2-5, with 9 positions matching TRBD2. This CDR3 has 14 residues. Germline V gene lookup returns CDR1 SNHLY and CDR2 FYNNEI. The J segment lost 4 bases and the V segment lost 3 bases, leaving 3 bases of the junction unmatched.